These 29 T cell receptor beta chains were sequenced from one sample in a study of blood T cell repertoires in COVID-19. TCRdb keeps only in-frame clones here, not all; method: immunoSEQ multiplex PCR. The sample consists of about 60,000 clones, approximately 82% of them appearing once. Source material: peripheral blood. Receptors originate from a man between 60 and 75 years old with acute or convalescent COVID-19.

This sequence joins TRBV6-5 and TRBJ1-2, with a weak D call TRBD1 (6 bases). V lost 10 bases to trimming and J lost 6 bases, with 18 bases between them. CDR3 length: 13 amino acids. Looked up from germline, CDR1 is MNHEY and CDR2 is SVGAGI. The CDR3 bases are TGTGCCAACCGTCTGATGGGGGCGGATGGCTACACCTTC. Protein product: CANRLMGADGYTF.

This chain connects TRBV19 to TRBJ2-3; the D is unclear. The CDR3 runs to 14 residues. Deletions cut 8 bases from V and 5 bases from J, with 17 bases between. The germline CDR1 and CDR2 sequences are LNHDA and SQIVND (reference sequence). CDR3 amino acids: CASSQRSGLDTQYF. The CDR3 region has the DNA TGTGCCAGTTCCCAACGTTCGGGTTTAGATACGCAGTATTTT.

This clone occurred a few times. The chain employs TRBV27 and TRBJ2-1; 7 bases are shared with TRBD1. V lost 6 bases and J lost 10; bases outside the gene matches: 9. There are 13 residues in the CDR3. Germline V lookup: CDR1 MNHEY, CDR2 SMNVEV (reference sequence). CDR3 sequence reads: CASSLTGTTEQFF. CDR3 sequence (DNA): TGTGCCAGCAGCTTGACAGGGACGACCGAGCAGTTCTTC.

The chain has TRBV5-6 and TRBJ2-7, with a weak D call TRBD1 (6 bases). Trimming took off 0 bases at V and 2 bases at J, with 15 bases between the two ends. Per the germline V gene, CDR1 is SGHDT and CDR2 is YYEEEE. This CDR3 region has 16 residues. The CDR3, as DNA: TGTGCCAGCAGCTTGGAATTGGCAGGGGCAACCTACGAGCAGTACTTC. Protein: CASSLELAGATYEQYF. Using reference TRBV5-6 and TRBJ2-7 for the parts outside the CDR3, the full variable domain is DAGVTQSPTHLIKTRGQQVTLRCSPKSGHDTVSWYQQALGQGPQFIFQYYEEEERQRGNFPDRFSGHQFPNYSSELNVNALLLGDSALYLCASSLELAGATYEQYFGPGTRLTVT.

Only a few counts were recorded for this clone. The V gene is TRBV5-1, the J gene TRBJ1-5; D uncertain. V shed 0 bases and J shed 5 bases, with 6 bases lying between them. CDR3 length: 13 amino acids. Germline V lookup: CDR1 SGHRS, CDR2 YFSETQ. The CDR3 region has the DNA TGCGCCAGCAGCTTGGGAGGAGATCAGCCCCAGCATTTT. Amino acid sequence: CASSLGGDQPQHF.

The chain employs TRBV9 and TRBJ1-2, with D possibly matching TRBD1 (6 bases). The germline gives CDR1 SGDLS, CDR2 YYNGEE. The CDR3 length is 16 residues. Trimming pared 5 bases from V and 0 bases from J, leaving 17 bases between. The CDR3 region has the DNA TGTGCCAGCAGGAGGGGAGGGGGGCCCGCTAACTATGGCTACACCTTC. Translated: CASRRGGGPANYGYTF.

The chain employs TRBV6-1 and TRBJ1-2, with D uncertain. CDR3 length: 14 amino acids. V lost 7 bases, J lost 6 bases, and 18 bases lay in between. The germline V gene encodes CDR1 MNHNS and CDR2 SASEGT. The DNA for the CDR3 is TGTGCCAGCAAACAGTATTTGAACACGGATGGCTACACCTTC. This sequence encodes CASKQYLNTDGYTF.

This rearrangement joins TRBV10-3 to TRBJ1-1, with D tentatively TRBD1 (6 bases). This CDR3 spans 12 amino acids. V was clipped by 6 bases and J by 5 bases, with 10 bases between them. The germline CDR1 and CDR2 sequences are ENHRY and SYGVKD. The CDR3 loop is CAISNRETEAFF. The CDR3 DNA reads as TGTGCCATCAGCAACAGGGAAACTGAAGCTTTCTTT.

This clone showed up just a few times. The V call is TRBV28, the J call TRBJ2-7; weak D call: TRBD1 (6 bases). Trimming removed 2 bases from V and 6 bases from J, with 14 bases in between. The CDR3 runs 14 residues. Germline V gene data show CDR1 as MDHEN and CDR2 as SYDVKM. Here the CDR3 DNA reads TGTGCCAGCAGTTTACCAGGGGAAGCGGTCGAGCAGTACTTC. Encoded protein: CASSLPGEAVEQYF.

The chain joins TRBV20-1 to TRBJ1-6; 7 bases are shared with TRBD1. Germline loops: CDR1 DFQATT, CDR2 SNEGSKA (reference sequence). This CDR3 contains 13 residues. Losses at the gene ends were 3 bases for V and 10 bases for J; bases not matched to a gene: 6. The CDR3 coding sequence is TGCAGTGCTAGTGCGACAGGGAACTCACCCCTCCACTTT. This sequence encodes CSASATGNSPLHF.

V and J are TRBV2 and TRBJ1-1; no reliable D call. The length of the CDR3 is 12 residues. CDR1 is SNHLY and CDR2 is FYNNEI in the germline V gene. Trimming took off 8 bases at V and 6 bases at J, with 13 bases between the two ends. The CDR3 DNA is TGTGCCAGCTCTTCGGGAGGGCCTGAAGCTTTCTTT. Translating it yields CASSSGGPEAFF.

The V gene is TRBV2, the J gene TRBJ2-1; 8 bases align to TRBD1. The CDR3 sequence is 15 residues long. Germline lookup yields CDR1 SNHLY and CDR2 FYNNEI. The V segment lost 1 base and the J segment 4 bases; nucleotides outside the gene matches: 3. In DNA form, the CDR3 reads TGTGCCAGCAGTGAAGACAGGGGGTCTTACAATGAGCAGTTCTTC. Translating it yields CASSEDRGSYNEQFF.

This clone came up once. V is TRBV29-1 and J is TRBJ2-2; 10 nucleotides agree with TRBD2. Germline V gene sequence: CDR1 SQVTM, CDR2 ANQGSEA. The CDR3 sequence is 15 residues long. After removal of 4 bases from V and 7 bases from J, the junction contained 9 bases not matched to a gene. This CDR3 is CSVVSSGGSYGELFF. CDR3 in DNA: TGCAGCGTTGTGTCTAGCGGGGGTTCATACGGGGAGCTGTTTTTT.

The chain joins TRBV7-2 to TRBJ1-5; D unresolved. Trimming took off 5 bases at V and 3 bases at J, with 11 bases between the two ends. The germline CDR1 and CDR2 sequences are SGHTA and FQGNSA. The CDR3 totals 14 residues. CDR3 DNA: TGTGCCAGCAGCCCCAACACCTTCAATCAGCCCCAGCATTTT. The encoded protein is CASSPNTFNQPQHF.

CDR3 region: CASSFDRYYGYTF. Here the CDR3 DNA reads TGTGCCAGCAGTTTTGACAGATACTATGGCTACACCTTC. The rearrangement links TRBV12-3 or TRBV12-4 to TRBJ1-2; possible D gene TRBD1, 5 bases. V lost 3 bases to trimming and J lost 3 bases, with 8 bases between them. The CDR3 spans 13 residues.

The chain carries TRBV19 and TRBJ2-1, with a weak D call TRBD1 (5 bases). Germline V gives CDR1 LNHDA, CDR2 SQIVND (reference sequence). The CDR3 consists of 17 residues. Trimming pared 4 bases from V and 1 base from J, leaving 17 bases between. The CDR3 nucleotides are TGTGCCAGTAGTAATAGTAGGACATACTATTCCTACAATGAGCAGTTCTTC. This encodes CASSNSRTYYSYNEQFF. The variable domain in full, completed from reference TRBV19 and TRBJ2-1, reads DGGITQSPKYLFRKEGQNVTLSCEQNLNHDAMYWYRQDPGQGLRLIYYSQIVNDFQKGDIAEGYSVSREKKESFPLTVTSAQKNPTAFYLCASSNSRTYYSYNEQFFGPGTRLTVL.

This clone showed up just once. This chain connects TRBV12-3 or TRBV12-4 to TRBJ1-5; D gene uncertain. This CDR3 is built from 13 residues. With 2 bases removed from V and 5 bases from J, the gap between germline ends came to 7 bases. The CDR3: CASSLQVHQPQHF. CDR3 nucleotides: TGTGCCAGCAGTTTACAGGTACATCAGCCCCAGCATTTT.

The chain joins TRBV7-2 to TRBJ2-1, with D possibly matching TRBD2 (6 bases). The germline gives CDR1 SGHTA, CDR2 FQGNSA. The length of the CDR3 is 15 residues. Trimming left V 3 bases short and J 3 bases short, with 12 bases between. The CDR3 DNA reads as TGTGCCAGCAGCTTCGCTAGCGAGCTCTACAATGAGCAGTTCTTC. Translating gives CASSFASELYNEQFF.

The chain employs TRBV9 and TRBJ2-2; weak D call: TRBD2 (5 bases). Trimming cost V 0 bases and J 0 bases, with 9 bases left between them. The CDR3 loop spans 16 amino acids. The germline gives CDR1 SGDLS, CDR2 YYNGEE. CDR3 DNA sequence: TGTGCCAGCAGCGTAGCTGCAGCGGCGAACACCGGGGAGCTGTTTTTT. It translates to CASSVAAAANTGELFF.

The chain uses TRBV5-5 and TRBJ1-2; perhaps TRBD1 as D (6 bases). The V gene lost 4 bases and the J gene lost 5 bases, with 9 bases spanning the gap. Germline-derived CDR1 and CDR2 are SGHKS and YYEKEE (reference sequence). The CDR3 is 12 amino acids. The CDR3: CASSLQGYGYTF. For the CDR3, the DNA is TGTGCCAGCAGCCTCCAGGGGTATGGCTACACCTTC.

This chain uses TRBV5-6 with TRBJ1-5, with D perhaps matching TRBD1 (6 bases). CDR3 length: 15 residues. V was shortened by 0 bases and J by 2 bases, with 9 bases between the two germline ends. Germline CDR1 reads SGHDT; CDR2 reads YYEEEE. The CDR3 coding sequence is TGTGCCAGCAGCTTGGCAGGACAGCGCAATCAGCCCCAGCATTTT. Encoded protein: CASSLAGQRNQPQHF.

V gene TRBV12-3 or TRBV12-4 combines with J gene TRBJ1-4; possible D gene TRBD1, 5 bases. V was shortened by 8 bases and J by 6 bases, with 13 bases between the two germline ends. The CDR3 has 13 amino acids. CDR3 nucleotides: TGTGCCAGCTCAGGGCTATTAGATGAAAAACTGTTTTTT. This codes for CASSGLLDEKLFF.

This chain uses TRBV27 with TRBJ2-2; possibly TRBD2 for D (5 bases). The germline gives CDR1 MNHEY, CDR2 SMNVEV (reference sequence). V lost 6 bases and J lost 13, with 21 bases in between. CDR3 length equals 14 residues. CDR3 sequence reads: CASSAYEGFASLFF. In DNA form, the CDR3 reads TGTGCCAGCAGCGCTTATGAGGGCTTCGCCTCGCTGTTTTTT.

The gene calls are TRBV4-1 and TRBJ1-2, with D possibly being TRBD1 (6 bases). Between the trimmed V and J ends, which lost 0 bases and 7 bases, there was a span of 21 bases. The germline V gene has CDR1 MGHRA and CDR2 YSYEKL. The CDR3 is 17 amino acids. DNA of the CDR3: TGCGCCAGCAGCCAAGAGGTGGTTGGGGTGGGGGCGCGTGGCTACACCTTC. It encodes CASSQEVVGVGARGYTF.

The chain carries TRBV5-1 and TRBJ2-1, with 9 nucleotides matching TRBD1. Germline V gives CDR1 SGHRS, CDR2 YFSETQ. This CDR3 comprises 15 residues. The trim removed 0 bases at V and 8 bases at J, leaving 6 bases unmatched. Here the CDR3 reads CASSLGGTGPDEQFF. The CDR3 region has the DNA TGCGCCAGCAGCTTGGGCGGGACAGGGCCGGATGAGCAGTTCTTC.

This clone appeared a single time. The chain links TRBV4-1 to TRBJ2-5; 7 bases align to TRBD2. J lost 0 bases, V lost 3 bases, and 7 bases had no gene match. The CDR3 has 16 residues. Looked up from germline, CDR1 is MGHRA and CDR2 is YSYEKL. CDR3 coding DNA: TGCGCCAGCAGCCAGATTCTAGCGGATTACCAAGAGACCCAGTACTTC. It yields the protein CASSQILADYQETQYF.

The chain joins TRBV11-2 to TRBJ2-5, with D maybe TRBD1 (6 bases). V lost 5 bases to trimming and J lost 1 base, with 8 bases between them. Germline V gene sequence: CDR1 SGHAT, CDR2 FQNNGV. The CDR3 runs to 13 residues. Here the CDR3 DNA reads TGTGCCAGCAGCGACAGGACCCAAGAGACCCAGTACTTC. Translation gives CASSDRTQETQYF.

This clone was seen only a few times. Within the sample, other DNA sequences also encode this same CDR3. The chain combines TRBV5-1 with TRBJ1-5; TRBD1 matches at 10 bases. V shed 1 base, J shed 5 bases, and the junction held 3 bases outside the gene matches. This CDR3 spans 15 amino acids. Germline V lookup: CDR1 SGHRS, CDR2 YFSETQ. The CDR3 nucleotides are TGCGCCAGCAGCTTGCTTGGGACAGGGGATCAGCCCCAGCATTTT. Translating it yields CASSLLGTGDQPQHF.

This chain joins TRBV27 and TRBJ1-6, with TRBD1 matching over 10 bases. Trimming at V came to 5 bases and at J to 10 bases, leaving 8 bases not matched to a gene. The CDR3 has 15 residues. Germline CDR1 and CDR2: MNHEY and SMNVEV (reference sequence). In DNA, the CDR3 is TGTGCCAGCAGTCCCTCGGGACAGGGGTACTCACCCCTCCACTTT. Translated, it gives CASSPSGQGYSPLHF.